Shown below are 16 T cell receptor beta chains from a single sample sequenced in a study of blood T cell repertoires in COVID-19. TCRdb keeps only in-frame clones here, not all; method: immunoSEQ multiplex PCR. The data contain under 300,000 clones, around 83% of them seen just once; the ten biggest clones take up roughly 10%. The specimen was peripheral blood. The receptor source for this set is a woman older than 75 with acute or convalescent COVID-19.

The CDR3 here is CASSDSMRASHFNYGYTF. CDR3 DNA: TGTGCCAGCAGTGACTCTATGAGGGCCTCACACTTCAACTATGGCTACACCTTC. This chain uses TRBV2 with TRBJ1-2, with no clear D. V was cut by 3 bases and J by 2 bases, with 22 bases left in between. Germline CDR1 reads SNHLY; CDR2 reads FYNNEI. The CDR3 extends over 18 amino acids.

This clone appeared a single time. This rearrangement joins TRBV5-1 to TRBJ1-1; TRBD1 agrees at 7 bases. CDR3 size: 16 residues. Germline V gene lookup returns CDR1 SGHRS and CDR2 YFSETQ. Trimming removed 2 bases from V and 1 base from J; junction bases left unmatched: 8. The CDR3 bases are TGCGCCAGCAGCTTCGTCAGGGGGAATGGGAACACTGAAGCTTTCTTT. Protein sequence: CASSFVRGNGNTEAFF.

J is TRBJ1-2 and V is TRBV9; tentative D call: TRBD1 (5 bases). V lost 0 bases and J 4 bases, leaving 16 bases between the germline ends. The germline V gene encodes CDR1 SGDLS and CDR2 YYNGEE. This CDR3 has 16 amino acids. For the CDR3, the DNA is TGTGCCAGCAGCGTAGCCGCAGGGATAGGATCCTATGGCTACACCTTC. Translated: CASSVAAGIGSYGYTF. Full variable domain (rest looked up from reference TRBV9 and TRBJ1-2): DSGVTQTPKHLITATGQRVTLRCSPRSGDLSVYWYQQSLDQGLQFLIQYYNGEERAKGNILERFSAQQFPDLHSELNLSSLELGDSALYFCASSVAAGIGSYGYTFGSGTRLTVV.

The chain employs TRBV25-1 and TRBJ2-1, with TRBD2 matching over 8 bases. Germline CDR1 is MGHDK and CDR2 is SYGVNS. Trimming removed 1 base from V and 0 bases from J; junction bases left unmatched: 2. The CDR3 loop spans 16 amino acids. The CDR3 loop reads CASSEFGTSSYNEQFF. CDR3 bases: TGTGCCAGCAGTGAATTTGGGACTAGCTCCTACAATGAGCAGTTCTTC. The full variable domain, in which reference TRBV25-1 and TRBJ2-1 provide the parts outside the CDR3, is EADIYQTPRYLVIGTGKKITLECSQTMGHDKMYWYQQDPGMELHLIHYSYGVNSTEKGDLSSESTVSRIRTEHFPLTLESARPSHTSQYLCASSEFGTSSYNEQFFGPGTRLTVL.

J is TRBJ1-2 and V is TRBV12-3 or TRBV12-4; 9 bases are a match to TRBD1. The CDR3 is made up of 13 amino acids. J lost 8 bases, V lost 5 bases, and 6 bases had no gene match. CDR3 in DNA: TGTGCCAGCAGTCGCGGGACAGGGCTAGGCTACACCTTC. It translates to CASSRGTGLGYTF.

V gene TRBV6-1 combines with J gene TRBJ1-5; D is uncertain. CDR1 is MNHNS and CDR2 is SASEGT in the germline V gene. The CDR3 contains 17 residues. The V end was cut by 1 base, the J end by 0 bases, with 13 bases between. The CDR3 DNA follows: TGTGCCAGCAGTGAAGGCGGCAGCCATTATAGCAATCAGCCCCAGCATTTT. Translation gives CASSEGGSHYSNQPQHF.

J is TRBJ1-5 and V is TRBV19, with unresolved D. V shed 3 bases and J shed 4 bases, with 10 bases lying between them. CDR1 is LNHDA, CDR2 SQIVND, per germline (reference sequence). The CDR3 spans 14 residues. In nucleotides, the CDR3 is TGTGCCAGTAGTATGGCCCCCTTAAATCAGCCCCAGCATTTT. Translation gives CASSMAPLNQPQHF.

The chain couples TRBV7-9 to TRBJ1-4; 8 bases align to TRBD1. Losses at the gene ends were 5 bases for V and 0 bases for J; bases not matched to a gene: 11. This CDR3 spans 18 amino acids. CDR1 SEHNR and CDR2 FQNEAQ come from the germline V gene (reference sequence). The CDR3 nucleotides read TGTGCCAGCAGCCCAGGGACAGGAGATTTGGCAACTAATGAAAAACTGTTTTTT. Encoded protein: CASSPGTGDLATNEKLFF.

The V and J genes are TRBV18 and TRBJ2-7; D is perhaps TRBD1 (5 bases). CDR1 is KGHSH, CDR2 LQKENI, per germline. Trimming took off 6 bases at V and 0 bases at J, with 15 bases between the two ends. This CDR3 comprises 15 residues. The CDR3 nucleotides read TGTGCCAGCTCTCGCACAGGTGATAGCTCCTACGAGCAGTACTTC. Amino acid sequence: CASSRTGDSSYEQYF.

The chain recombines TRBV5-8 with TRBJ2-6, with D unresolved. CDR1 SGHTS and CDR2 YDEGEE come from the germline V gene. Trimming removed 8 bases from V and 2 bases from J, with 11 bases in between. The CDR3 runs to 14 residues. The CDR3, as DNA: TGTGCCAGTCCCTCGCCGGCTGGGGCCAACGTCCTGACTTTC. As protein: CASPSPAGANVLTF. The full variable domain, in which reference TRBV5-8 and TRBJ2-6 provide the parts outside the CDR3, is EAGVTQSPTHLIKTRGQQATLRCSPISGHTSVYWYQQALGLGLQFLLWYDEGEERNRGNFPPRFSGRQFPNYSSELNVNALELEDSALYLCASPSPAGANVLTFGAGSRLTVL.

The rearrangement links TRBV12-3 or TRBV12-4 to TRBJ2-5; possibly TRBD1 for D (6 bases). The V end was cut by 7 bases, the J end by 5 bases, with 14 bases between. This CDR3 has 13 residues. This CDR3 is CASTTQGLETQYF. DNA for the CDR3: TGTGCCAGCACTACACAGGGTTTGGAGACCCAGTACTTC.

CDR3 loop: CATSEDSWHQPQHF. CDR3 in DNA: TGTGCCACCAGTGAGGACAGTTGGCATCAGCCCCAGCATTTT. The chain uses TRBV24-1 and TRBJ1-5; D is possibly TRBD1 (6 bases). Per germline, CDR1 KGHDR and CDR2 SFDVKD. Between the trimmed V and J ends, which lost 4 bases and 5 bases, there was a span of 11 bases. This CDR3 is built from 14 residues.

The V and J genes are TRBV5-1 and TRBJ1-2; TRBD1 matches 9 bases. The ends lost 0 bases at V and 7 bases at J; junction bases unmatched: 7. The V gene's germline CDR1 is SGHRS and CDR2 YFSETQ. This CDR3 is 15 amino acids long. CDR3 sequence: CASSLEQGAAFGYTF. Here the CDR3 DNA reads TGCGCCAGCAGCTTGGAACAGGGGGCTGCCTTTGGCTACACCTTC.

The chain has TRBV9 and TRBJ2-6, with 10 bases that match TRBD1. The CDR3 loop spans 17 amino acids. V gave up 3 bases and J gave up 3 bases; unmatched junction bases: 6. Per germline, CDR1 SGDLS and CDR2 YYNGEE. In nucleotides, the CDR3 is TGTGCCAGCAGCGCGGGACAGGGGATAGGTGGGGCCAACGTCCTGACTTTC. It yields the protein CASSAGQGIGGANVLTF.

The chain has TRBV28 and TRBJ2-2, with 9 bases fitting TRBD1. This CDR3 contains 17 residues. V lost 3 bases to trimming and J lost 4 bases; unmatched junction nucleotides: 9. Germline V gene lookup returns CDR1 MDHEN and CDR2 SYDVKM. The CDR3 spells CASSFPTGGVGTGELFF. The CDR3 DNA is TGTGCCAGCAGTTTCCCTACAGGGGGCGTCGGCACCGGGGAGCTGTTTTTT.

The chain joins TRBV2 to TRBJ2-5; 7 bases are shared with TRBD1. Per germline, CDR1 SNHLY and CDR2 FYNNEI. The CDR3 spans 14 residues. V trimming: 6 bases; J trimming: 5 bases; junction bases outside the gene matches: 9. CDR3 in DNA: TGTGCCAGCAGCCCACCAGGGGGATGGGAGACCCAGTACTTC. Protein sequence: CASSPPGGWETQYF.